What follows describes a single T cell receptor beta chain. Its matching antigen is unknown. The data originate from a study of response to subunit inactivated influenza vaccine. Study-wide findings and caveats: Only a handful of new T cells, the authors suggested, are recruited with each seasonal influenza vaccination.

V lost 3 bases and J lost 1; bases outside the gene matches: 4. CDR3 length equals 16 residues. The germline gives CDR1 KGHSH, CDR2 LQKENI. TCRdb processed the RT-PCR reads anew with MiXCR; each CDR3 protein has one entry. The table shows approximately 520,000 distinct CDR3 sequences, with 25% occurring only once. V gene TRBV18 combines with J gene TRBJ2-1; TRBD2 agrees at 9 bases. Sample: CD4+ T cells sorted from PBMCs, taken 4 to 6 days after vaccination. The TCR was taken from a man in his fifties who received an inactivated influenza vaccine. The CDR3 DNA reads TGTGCCAGCTCACCTCCCAGCGGGAGGTCCTACAATGAGCAGTTCTTC. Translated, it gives CASSPPSGRSYNEQFF.